This T cell receptor beta chain was sequenced for a study of shared clonotypes between healthy human individuals. Study overall: The study drew on a couple of women and a few men aged 18 to 49 as donors. Every donor yielded three CD4 naive, three CD4 memory, two CD8 naive and one CD8 memory plate.

Terminally differentiated effector memory CD45RA+ cells were left out of the naive CD8 fraction, which was CD45RO-negative and positively selected for CCR7. The CDR3 runs to 16 residues. Germline V lookup: CDR1 SGHRS, CDR2 YFSETQ. V was pared by 0 bases and J by 2 bases, with 11 bases between. The data were produced by immunoSEQ multiplex PCR, yet TCRdb's version contains in-frame clones alone and is incomplete. This sample has under 600,000 clones, with roughly 98% found just once. The study's findings and limits: Shared clonotypes: about 4.6% naive CD4, around 3.5% naive CD8, roughly 2.2% memory CD4, 0.4% to 0.5% memory CD8. What naive subsets generally showed was a larger estimated richness than memory subsets showed.

Concerning this clone: Its antigen is still unknown.

The source material was naive CD8+ T cells sorted from blood. The receptor was derived from a man aged 30 to 39 in good health. This chain uses TRBV5-1 with TRBJ2-2, with D perhaps matching TRBD1 (5 bases). Written as DNA, the CDR3 is TGCGCCAGCAGCTTGGGGCACAGGCCTAACACCGGGGAGCTGTTTTTT. Its protein is CASSLGHRPNTGELFF.